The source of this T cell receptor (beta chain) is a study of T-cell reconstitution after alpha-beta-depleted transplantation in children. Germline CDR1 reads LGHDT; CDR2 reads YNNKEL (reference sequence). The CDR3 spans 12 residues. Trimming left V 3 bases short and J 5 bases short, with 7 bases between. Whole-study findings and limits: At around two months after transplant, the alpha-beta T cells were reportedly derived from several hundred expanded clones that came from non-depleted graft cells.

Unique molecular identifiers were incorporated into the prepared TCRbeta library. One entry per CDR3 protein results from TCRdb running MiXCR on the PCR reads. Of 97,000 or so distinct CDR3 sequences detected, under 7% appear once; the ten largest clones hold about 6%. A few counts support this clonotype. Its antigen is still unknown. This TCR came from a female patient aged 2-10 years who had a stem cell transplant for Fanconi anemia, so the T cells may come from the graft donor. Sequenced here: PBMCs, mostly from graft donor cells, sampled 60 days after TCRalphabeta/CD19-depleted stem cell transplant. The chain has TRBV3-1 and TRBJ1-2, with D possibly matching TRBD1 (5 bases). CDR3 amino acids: CASSQWGYGYTF. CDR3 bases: TGTGCCAGCAGCCAGTGGGGGTATGGCTACACCTTC.